Listed here is a single T cell receptor (beta chain). Its target is not known. CDR1 and CDR2 from the germline V gene are SGHTA and FQGNSA. The J segment lost 7 bases and the V segment lost 0 bases, leaving 2 bases of the junction unmatched. The CDR3 has 15 residues. The method was immunoSEQ multiplex PCR; TCRdb's version includes in-frame clones alone and lacks a portion of them. The table includes about 73,000 clones, 85% to 90% detected once. These data are taken from a study of OX40 agonist ivuxolimab in advanced cancers. Background on the study: Partial responses occurred in three patients (one hepatocellular carcinoma, two cutaneous melanoma).

Study-level results: Blood T cells, both CD4+ and CD8+, expanded clonally by week 6 at 0.1 to 3.0 mg/kg. Patients who responded partially at 0.1-3.0 mg/kg showed clonal expansion ranking among the lowest.

The sequencing used CD4+ or CD8+ T cells sorted from blood, collected in a trial of the OX40 agonist ivuxolimab. The receptor comes from an adult with an advanced solid tumor such as melanoma, head and neck, liver or kidney cancer. The chain combines TRBV7-2 with TRBJ1-5; 11 nucleotides line up with TRBD1. CDR3 sequence (DNA): TGTGCCAGCAGCTTAGCAGGGACAGGGGGACAGCCCCAGCATTTT. It encodes CASSLAGTGGQPQHF. The full variable domain, rest sourced from reference TRBV7-2 and TRBJ1-5, is GAGVSQSPSNKVTEKGKDVELRCDPISGHTALYWYRQSLGQGLEFLIYFQGNSAPDKSGLPSDRFSAERTGGSVSTLTIQRTQQEDSAVYLCASSLAGTGGQPQHFGDGTRLSIL.